This TCR beta chain was obtained from a study of T cell repertoires in cytomegalovirus infection. CDR3 size: 16 residues. Germline CDR1 is SEHNR and CDR2 is FQNEAQ (reference sequence). The V and J ends lost 5 bases and 6 bases, in that order; junction bases with no gene match: 14. Findings and limits, study-wide: Across the ex vivo response, the dominant clonotypes were HLA-C-restricted CMV-specific TCR beta clonotypes.

TCRdb re-derived calls from the reads in MiXCR, one entry per CDR3 protein. The table shows about 71,000 distinct CDR3 sequences, with more than 20% occurring only once. Of note for this clonotype: Its antigen remains unidentified.

The J gene is TRBJ2-5, the V gene TRBV7-9, with 8 positions matching TRBD1. This material consisted of CD8+ T cells from cultured PBMCs, taken from culture after CMV antigen stimulation. This clonotype originated in a human donor in good health (CMV status not recorded). Some clones in this sample may be carry-over from other donors' samples. The CDR3 DNA sequence: TGTGCCAGCAGCCAAGGGATGTCAGGGGGCGAAAAGACCCAGTACTTC. This encodes CASSQGMSGGEKTQYF.